This entry concerns a single T cell receptor beta chain. The CDR3 length is 15 residues. The V gene's germline CDR1 is SGHNT and CDR2 YENEEA. Between the trimmed V and J ends, which lost 5 bases and 4 bases, there was a span of 17 bases. The data derive from a study of blood T cell repertoires in COVID-19. The method was immunoSEQ multiplex PCR; TCRdb's version includes in-frame clones alone and lacks a portion of them. This table has about 330,000 clones, more than 70% appearing once. This chain joins TRBV11-3 and TRBJ2-5, with TRBD2 as a possible D gene (7 bases). This clonotype was sampled from a woman aged 45 to 65 with acute or convalescent COVID-19. Source material: peripheral blood. The CDR3 DNA is TGTGCCAGCAGCGGAGAGGGGGGGAGAGGAGAGACCCAGTACTTC. It encodes CASSGEGGRGETQYF.